This TCR beta chain is drawn from a study of blood T cell repertoires in COVID-19. Whole-study context: COVID-19 samples, acute and convalescent, were from the United States, Italy and Spain. T cells, B-cell-depleted T cells, or PBMCs supplied cDNA or gDNA.

The V end was cut by 1 base, the J end by 5 bases, with 12 bases between. This CDR3 is built from 14 residues. From germline, CDR1 is SGHTA and CDR2 FQGNSA. Authors' analysis steps: Amplification of reference gene primers provided the estimated nucleated cell counts. This table comes from immunoSEQ multiplex PCR, and its TCRdb copy is limited to in-frame clones, with some not included. V, J and clone size are taken as reported in that table, and D and trimming were inferred from the DNA itself. There are 250,000 or so clones in the sample; about 90% occur only once, and 6.2% lies in the top ten. The chain is built from TRBV7-2 and TRBJ2-7; possible D gene TRBD2, 5 bases. The sequence came from a man aged 55 to 69 with acute or convalescent COVID-19. Specimen: peripheral blood. CDR3 DNA sequence: TGTGCCAGCAGCTTAGTAGGCCTAGCCCACGAGCAGTACTTC. Translation: CASSLVGLAHEQYF.